This T cell receptor (beta chain) derives from a study of blood T cell repertoires in COVID-19 (dated by TCRdb to between 2020 and 2021). With regard to the full study: Samples from collaborators originated in the United States, Italy and Spain and spanned both the acute and convalescent phases of COVID-19. The material from the prospective study consisted of cDNA or gDNA derived from T cells, B-cell-depleted T cells, or PBMCs. Subjects who had been exposed to COVID-19, were actively infected with it, or had recovered from it provided the deeply sampled blood TCRbeta repertoires that made up the dataset. The repertoires were made available in a free public database intended to serve as a resource for research on the immune response to SARS-CoV-2. Samples came from the ongoing ImmuneRACE study (first 160 participants) plus 1,254 subjects from 6 global collaborators. The sample metadata nearly always contained a de-identified subject ID, COVID-19 status, age in years and sex. Where available, HLA class I and class II types were taken from metadata supplied by the sample provider and were not determined by assay-based typing. Broader findings and caveats from the paper: Clinical and demographic metadata were provided uncurated, with the amount varying by source and participant.

This clone was found once. Its antigen has not been determined. No base-level quality is on record; no much larger clone is a single base apart. In Seattle, one collaborating source enrolled patients while the infection was active and tracked those patients longitudinally over the course of disease. Each collaborating institution followed its own protocols to collect whole blood in K2EDTA tubes. For TCRbeta analysis, collaborators shipped samples as frozen whole blood, isolated PBMCs, or DNA extracted from either of those sample types. TCRbeta CDR3 regions were amplified from genomic DNA by means of the immunoSEQ Assay, a bias-controlled multiplex PCR. Per the authors' processing: The number of nucleated cells in each sample was estimated by amplification of reference gene primers within the assay. Sequence reads were collapsed and filtered to measure the absolute abundance of every unique TCRbeta CDR3 rearrangement. For each sample, productive Simpson clonality was calculated as the square root of Simpson's diversity index across productive rearrangements. In TCRdb, the immuneACCESS table is reduced to in-frame sequences with V and J assigned. These tables do not hold every clone; where another copy was compared, an unresolved V gene accounts for under half, and the others remain unexplained. V and J calls and clone size come straight from that table; D and trimming were deduced from the DNA. This sample lists roughly 220,000 clones; around 86% were detected once. Roughly 10% of the sample lies in the top ten.

The TCR originated in a woman in her forties or fifties with COVID-19, enrolled during active disease. The sequencing sample was made of peripheral blood.

CDR3 reads: CASSSSGGANVLTF. The nucleotide sequence reads as follows: TGTGCCAGCAGTTCTTCCGGTGGGGCCAACGTCCTGACTTTC. The sequence links TRBV28 to TRBJ2-6, with the D gene call left open. V is clipped by 4 bases and J by 3 bases, and the sequence between their germline boundaries is 7 bases long. From the cysteine through the phenylalanine, the CDR3 covers 14 amino acids. CDR3 DNA is the only sequence kept; it has 42 bases, read in frame from the first base. For CDR1 and CDR2, the germline V gene lists MDHEN and SYDVKM.